These 13 T cell receptor beta chains were all obtained from the same sample, sequenced in a study of cytomegalovirus exposure and HLA in healthy donors. Amplification used 60 Vbeta primers and 13 Jbeta primers. The protocol was immunoSEQ multiplex PCR, while the TCRdb copy is restricted to in-frame clones and leaves out a portion. The sample lists around 150,000 clones; roughly three quarters were seen once. Source material: PBMCs. The receptors shown here come from a man in his thirties or forties in good health and CMV-seronegative.

This chain links TRBV5-1 with TRBJ2-1; possible D gene TRBD2, 6 bases. Germline loops: CDR1 SGHRS, CDR2 YFSETQ. V lost 4 bases and J lost 4, with 9 bases in between. The CDR3 sequence is 13 residues long. The CDR3 DNA follows: TGCGCCAGCAGCCCAGGAGGGTACAATGAGCAGTTCTTC. It translates to CASSPGGYNEQFF.

The rearrangement joins TRBV28 to TRBJ1-1, with a weak D call TRBD1 (5 bases). Germline assignment: CDR1 MDHEN and CDR2 SYDVKM. The V and J ends lost 10 bases and 6 bases respectively, with 18 bases between them. The CDR3 has 13 residues. CDR3 protein: CATDDSPGAEAFF. The CDR3 DNA sequence: TGTGCCACCGACGACAGCCCCGGTGCTGAAGCTTTCTTT.

The chain is built from TRBV19 and TRBJ1-5; D call uncertain. With 1 base removed from V and 7 bases from J, the gap between germline ends came to 11 bases. Germline V lookup: CDR1 LNHDA, CDR2 SQIVND (reference sequence). The CDR3 has 14 residues. CDR3 coding DNA: TGTGCCAGTAGTATAGTAGGCGCGGGGCAGCCCCAGCATTTT. Translated, it gives CASSIVGAGQPQHF.

The V and J genes are TRBV7-9 and TRBJ1-1; D gene unclear. CDR1 and CDR2 (germline): SEHNR, FQNEAQ (reference sequence). Trimming took off 2 bases at V and 3 bases at J, with 7 bases between the two ends. The CDR3 sequence is 13 residues long. The CDR3 DNA follows: TGTGCCAGCAGCTTAATGCGGGACACTGAAGCTTTCTTT. This gives the protein CASSLMRDTEAFF.

This chain joins TRBV5-1 and TRBJ2-7; TRBD2 aligns across 7 bases. CDR1 is SGHRS, CDR2 YFSETQ, per germline. There are 13 residues in the CDR3. Trimming removed 5 bases from V and 4 bases from J; junction bases left unmatched: 6. The CDR3 DNA reads TGCGCCAGCAGTACCCTAGCGGATTACGAGCAGTACTTC. Encoded protein: CASSTLADYEQYF.

Here the CDR3 DNA reads TGTGCCAGCAGCGCAGACAGCCTCCTATCGGATGAGCAGTTCTTC. Protein: CASSADSLLSDEQFF. The chain is built from TRBV11-2 and TRBJ2-1, with D perhaps matching TRBD1 (5 bases). The germline V and J ends were trimmed by 5 bases and 8 bases, with 19 bases remaining between them. CDR1 SGHAT and CDR2 FQNNGV come from the germline V gene. The CDR3 loop spans 15 amino acids.

V is TRBV6-1 and J is TRBJ1-2; the D gene is possibly TRBD1 (5 bases). CDR3 length equals 15 residues. Germline values: CDR1 MNHNS, CDR2 SASEGT. V shed 2 bases and J shed 7 bases, with 17 bases lying between them. CDR3: CASSEIGLGDFGYTF. In DNA form, the CDR3 reads TGTGCCAGCAGTGAAATAGGGCTAGGGGATTTTGGCTACACCTTC.

The V call is TRBV6-5, the J call TRBJ2-1, with D tentatively TRBD2 (6 bases). Trimming pared 4 bases from V and 5 bases from J, leaving 18 bases between. From germline, CDR1 is MNHEY and CDR2 SVGAGI. The CDR3 sequence is 16 residues long. The CDR3 reads CASSSPRGRNHNEQFF. As DNA, the CDR3 is TGTGCCAGCAGTTCCCCTCGGGGGAGGAACCACAATGAGCAGTTCTTC.

This clone was seen a single time. This rearrangement joins TRBV30 to TRBJ2-1; 12 bases are shared with TRBD2. This CDR3 has 15 residues. After removal of 4 bases from V and 3 bases from J, the junction contained 4 bases not matched to a gene. Germline assignment: CDR1 GTSNPN and CDR2 SVGIG (reference sequence). CDR3 coding DNA: TGTGCCTGGATCTTACTAGCGGGAGGCTACAATGAGCAGTTCTTC. Amino acids: CAWILLAGGYNEQFF.

The chain joins TRBV5-1 to TRBJ2-5, with D hard to call. The DNA end is a closer match to TRBJ2-7, so the J assignment may be wrong. Germline CDR1 SGHRS, CDR2 YFSETQ. The CDR3 runs to 15 residues. DNA for the CDR3: TGCGCCAGCAGCTTGGAGAGTAGCAGACTCTACGAGCAGTACTTC. Its protein product is CASSLESSRLYEQYF.

This clone was counted once. J is TRBJ2-7 and V is TRBV28; weak D call: TRBD1 (6 bases). The germline V gene encodes CDR1 MDHEN and CDR2 SYDVKM. The CDR3 consists of 12 residues. With 4 bases removed from V and 12 bases from J, the gap between germline ends came to 16 bases. This CDR3 reads CASSSTGQGRYF. The CDR3 DNA sequence: TGTGCCAGCAGTTCGACAGGCCAGGGGAGGTACTTC. Combining the CDR3 with reference TRBV28 and TRBJ2-7 gives the whole variable domain DVKVTQSSRYLVKRTGEKVFLECVQDMDHENMFWYRQDPGLGLRLIYFSYDVKMKEKGDIPEGYSVSREKKERFSLILESASTNQTSMYLCASSSTGQGRYFGPGTRLTVT.

The chain couples TRBV28 to TRBJ2-5; TRBD1 is a possible D gene (6 bases). CDR1 is MDHEN and CDR2 is SYDVKM in the germline V gene. The CDR3 is 13 residues long. Deletions cut 4 bases from V and 3 bases from J, with 9 bases between. CDR3 region: CASSSGQKETQYF. DNA for the CDR3: TGTGCCAGCAGTTCCGGACAGAAAGAGACCCAGTACTTC.

V usage is TRBV10-3 and J usage is TRBJ1-2, with a tentative D call TRBD1 (6 bases). The CDR3 spans 15 residues. Germline CDR1 is ENHRY and CDR2 is SYGVKD. Trimming left V 2 bases short and J 5 bases short, with 15 bases between. CDR3 in amino acids: CAISERGGPIYGYTF. In DNA form, the CDR3 reads TGTGCCATCAGTGAGAGAGGGGGTCCCATTTATGGCTACACCTTC.